This T cell receptor beta chain came from a study of blood T cell repertoires in COVID-19. Germline V lookup: CDR1 LGHNT, CDR2 FRNRAP. The CDR3 is 12 residues long. Repertoires were generated with immunoSEQ multiplex PCR, while TCRdb's copy carries only in-frame clones and drops some. The table shows about 110,000 clones, with 85% occurring only once. Sequenced sample: peripheral blood. The clonotype comes from a human donor in a cohort sampled during active COVID-19. The chain has TRBV12-5 and TRBJ2-7, with D tentatively TRBD2 (6 bases). The CDR3 sequence: CDPLGRRGVQYF. In DNA form, the CDR3 reads TGTGACCCGTTGGGCCGGCGGGGCGTGCAGTACTTC.